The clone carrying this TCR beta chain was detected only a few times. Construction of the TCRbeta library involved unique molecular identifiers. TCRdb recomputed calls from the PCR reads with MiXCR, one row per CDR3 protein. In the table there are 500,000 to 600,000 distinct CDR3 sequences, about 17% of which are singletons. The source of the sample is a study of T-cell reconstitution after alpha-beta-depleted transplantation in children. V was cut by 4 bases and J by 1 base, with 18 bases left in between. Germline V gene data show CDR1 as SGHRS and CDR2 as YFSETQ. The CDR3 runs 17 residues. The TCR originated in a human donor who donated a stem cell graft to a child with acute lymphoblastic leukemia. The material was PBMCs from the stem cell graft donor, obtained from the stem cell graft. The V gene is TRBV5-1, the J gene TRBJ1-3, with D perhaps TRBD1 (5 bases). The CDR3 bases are TGCGCCAGCAGCCGGGGGACCCTGGATCGGTCTGGAAACACCATATATTTT. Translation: CASSRGTLDRSGNTIYF.